This T cell receptor beta chain was captured by sequencing in a study of T cells in Graves' hyperthyroidism and ophthalmopathy. This clonotype appeared many times. Its antigen is undetermined. Study-wide results and caveats: Blood held most thyroid clonotypes expanded above 0.001 frequency.

Clinical Activity Scores of at least 3, NOSPECS grades of at least 4 and durations under 3 months characterized ophthalmopathy patients. Uncontrolled infection, other autoimmune disease, pregnancy or lactation barred patients from enrollment. Germline loops: CDR1 DFQATT, CDR2 SNEGSKA (reference sequence). CDR3 length: 14 residues. Researchers amplified the TCR beta CDR3 regions from RNA transcripts. A set of HTBI primers served as the primers for a first-round RT-PCR of the TCR CDR3. TCRdb re-called the multiplex PCR reads with MiXCR, one entry per CDR3 protein. The sample has over 500,000 distinct CDR3 sequences, 15% to 20% seen once.

This TCR came from a woman aged 25 to 39 with Graves' ophthalmopathy. The rearrangement links TRBV20-1 to TRBJ2-7, with 7 bases lining up with TRBD2. The sequenced material came from blood. The CDR3 bases are TGCAGGACATCTTCCCGCGGACTAGTCGGTGAGCAGTACTTC. Residues: CRTSSRGLVGEQYF.